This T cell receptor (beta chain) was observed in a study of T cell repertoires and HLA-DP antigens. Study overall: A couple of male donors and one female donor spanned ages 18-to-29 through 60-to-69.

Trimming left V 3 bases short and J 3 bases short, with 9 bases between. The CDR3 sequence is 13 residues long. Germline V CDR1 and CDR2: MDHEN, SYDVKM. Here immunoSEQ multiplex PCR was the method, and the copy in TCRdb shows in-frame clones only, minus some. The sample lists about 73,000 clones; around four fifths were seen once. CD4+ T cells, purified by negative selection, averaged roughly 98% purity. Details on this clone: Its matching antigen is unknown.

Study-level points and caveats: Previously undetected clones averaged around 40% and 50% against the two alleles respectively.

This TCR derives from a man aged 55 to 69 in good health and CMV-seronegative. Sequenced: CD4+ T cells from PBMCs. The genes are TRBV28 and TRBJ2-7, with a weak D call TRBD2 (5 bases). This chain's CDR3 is CASSFSGIYEQYV. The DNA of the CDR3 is TGTGCCAGCAGTTTTTCGGGGATCTACGAGCAGTACGTC.